This T cell receptor (beta chain) was observed in a study of cytomegalovirus exposure and HLA in healthy donors. A word on this clone: The antigen is unknown.

General study findings and limits: The study listed approximately 160 cytomegalovirus-associated TCR beta chains. The TCR clusters that emerged in the first cohort tended, a later analysis found, to co-occur in the 120 or so validation repertoires. Rarity marked most TCR sequences, yet some public TCRs occurred in many donors. Accounts indicate the classifier identified cytomegalovirus status with strong specificity and sensitivity.

V was shortened by 3 bases and J by 6 bases, with 15 bases between the two germline ends. The CDR3 length is 14 residues. Germline CDR1 SGHVS, CDR2 FQNEAQ. Assay used: immunoSEQ multiplex PCR; TCRdb lists only in-frame clones, some missing. The sample carries 50,000 to 65,000 clones, 80% to 90% recorded once. The chain couples TRBV7-8 to TRBJ2-7, with a possible D match to TRBD1 (7 bases). This clonotype was obtained from a woman younger than 30 in good health and CMV-seronegative. The sequenced sample consisted of PBMCs. The CDR3, as DNA: TGTGCCAGCAGCTTGGGCGGGACAGTCGTCGAGCAGTACTTC. This codes for CASSLGGTVVEQYF.